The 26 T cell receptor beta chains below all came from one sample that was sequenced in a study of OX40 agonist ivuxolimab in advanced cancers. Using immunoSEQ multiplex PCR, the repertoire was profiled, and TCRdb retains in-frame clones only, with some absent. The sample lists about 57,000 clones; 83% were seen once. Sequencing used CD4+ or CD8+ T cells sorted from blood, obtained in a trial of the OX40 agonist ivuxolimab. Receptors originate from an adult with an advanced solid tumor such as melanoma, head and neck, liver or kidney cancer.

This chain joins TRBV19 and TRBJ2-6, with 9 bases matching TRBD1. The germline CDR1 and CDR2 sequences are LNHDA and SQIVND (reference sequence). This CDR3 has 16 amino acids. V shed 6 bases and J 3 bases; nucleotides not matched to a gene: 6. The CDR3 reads CASSKTGGFGANVLTF. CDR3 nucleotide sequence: TGTGCCAGTAGCAAAACAGGGGGCTTTGGGGCCAACGTCCTGACTTTC. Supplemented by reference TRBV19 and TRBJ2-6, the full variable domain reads DGGITQSPKYLFRKEGQNVTLSCEQNLNHDAMYWYRQDPGQGLRLIYYSQIVNDFQKGDIAEGYSVSREKKESFPLTVTSAQKNPTAFYLCASSKTGGFGANVLTFGAGSRLTVL.

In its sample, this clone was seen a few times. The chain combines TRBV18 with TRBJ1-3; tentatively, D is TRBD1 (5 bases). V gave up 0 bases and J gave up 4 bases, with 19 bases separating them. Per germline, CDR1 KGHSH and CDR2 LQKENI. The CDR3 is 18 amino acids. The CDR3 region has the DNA TGTGCCAGCTCACCACCTAATGGTCCCGCAGGGATCGGAAACACCATATATTTT. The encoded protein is CASSPPNGPAGIGNTIYF.

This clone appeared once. CDR3 bases: TGTGCCAGCAGCTTATCGAGGGGTTTCCTCTACGAGCAGTACTTC. It is translated as CASSLSRGFLYEQYF. The chain has TRBV11-3 and TRBJ2-7, with D possibly called TRBD1 or TRBD2 (5 bases each). The V and J ends lost 2 bases and 3 bases respectively, with 14 bases between them. The CDR3 length is 15 residues. Germline CDR1 and CDR2: SGHNT and YENEEA.

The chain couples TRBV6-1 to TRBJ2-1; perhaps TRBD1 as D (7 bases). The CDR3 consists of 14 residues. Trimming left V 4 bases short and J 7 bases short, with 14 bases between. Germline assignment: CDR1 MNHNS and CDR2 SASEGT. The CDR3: CASSGQGGRNEQFF. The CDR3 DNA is TGTGCCAGCAGTGGACAGGGAGGACGGAATGAGCAGTTCTTC.

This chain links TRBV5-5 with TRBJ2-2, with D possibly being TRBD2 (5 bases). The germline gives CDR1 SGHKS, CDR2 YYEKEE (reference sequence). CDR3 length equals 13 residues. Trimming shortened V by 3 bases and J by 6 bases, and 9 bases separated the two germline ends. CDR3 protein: CASSSDGAGELFF. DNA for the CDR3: TGTGCCAGCAGCTCGGACGGGGCCGGGGAGCTGTTTTTT.

The CDR3 DNA reads TGTGCCAGCAGCGCCGGGACTAGCGGCCTTGGATGGAATGAGCAGTTCTTC. Translating gives CASSAGTSGLGWNEQFF. The chain links TRBV5-5 to TRBJ2-1; 11 bases match TRBD2. J was trimmed by 7 bases and V by 4 bases; bases with no gene match: 13. Germline CDR1 SGHKS, CDR2 YYEKEE (reference sequence). The CDR3 runs 17 residues. The variable domain in full, with the rest retrieved from reference TRBV5-5 and TRBJ2-1, is DAGVTQSPTHLIKTRGQQVTLRCSPISGHKSVSWYQQVLGQGPQFIFQYYEKEERGRGNFPDRFSARQFPNYSSELNVNALLLGDSALYLCASSAGTSGLGWNEQFFGPGTRLTVL.

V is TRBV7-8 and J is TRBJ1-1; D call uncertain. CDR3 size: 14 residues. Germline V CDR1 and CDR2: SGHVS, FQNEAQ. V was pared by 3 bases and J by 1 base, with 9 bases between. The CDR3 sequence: CASSFLVRNTEAFF. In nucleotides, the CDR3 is TGTGCCAGCAGCTTTTTGGTCAGGAACACTGAAGCTTTCTTT. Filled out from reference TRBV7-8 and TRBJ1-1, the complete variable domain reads GAGVSQSPRYKVAKRGQDVALRCDPISGHVSLFWYQQALGQGPEFLTYFQNEAQLDKSGLPSDRFFAERPEGSVSTLKIQRTQQEDSAVYLCASSFLVRNTEAFFGQGTRLTVV.

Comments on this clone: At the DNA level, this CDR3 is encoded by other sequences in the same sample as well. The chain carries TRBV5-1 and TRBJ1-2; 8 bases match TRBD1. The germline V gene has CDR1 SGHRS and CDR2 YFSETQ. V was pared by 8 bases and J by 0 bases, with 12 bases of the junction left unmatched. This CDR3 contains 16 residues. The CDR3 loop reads CASSNRTGLTNYGYTF. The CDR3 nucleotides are TGCGCCAGTAGCAACCGGACAGGGCTGACTAACTATGGCTACACCTTC. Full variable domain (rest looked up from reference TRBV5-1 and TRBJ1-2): KAGVTQTPRYLIKTRGQQVTLSCSPISGHRSVSWYQQTPGQGLQFLFEYFSETQRNKGNFPGRFSGRQFSNSRSEMNVSTLELGDSALYLCASSNRTGLTNYGYTFGSGTRLTVV.

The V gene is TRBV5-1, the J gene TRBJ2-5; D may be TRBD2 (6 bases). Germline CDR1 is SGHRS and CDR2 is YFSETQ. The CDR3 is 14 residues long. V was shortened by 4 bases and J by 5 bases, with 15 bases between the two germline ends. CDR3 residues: CASSGGRTVETQYF. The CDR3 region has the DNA TGCGCCAGCAGCGGGGGGAGGACGGTGGAGACCCAGTACTTC. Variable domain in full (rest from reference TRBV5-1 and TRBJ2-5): KAGVTQTPRYLIKTRGQQVTLSCSPISGHRSVSWYQQTPGQGLQFLFEYFSETQRNKGNFPGRFSGRQFSNSRSEMNVSTLELGDSALYLCASSGGRTVETQYFGPGTRLLVL.

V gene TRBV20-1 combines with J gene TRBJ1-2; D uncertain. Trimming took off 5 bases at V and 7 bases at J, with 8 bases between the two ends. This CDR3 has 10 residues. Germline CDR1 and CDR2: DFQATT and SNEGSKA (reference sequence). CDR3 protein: CSAGAPGYTF. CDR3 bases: TGCAGTGCTGGCGCCCCTGGCTACACCTTC.

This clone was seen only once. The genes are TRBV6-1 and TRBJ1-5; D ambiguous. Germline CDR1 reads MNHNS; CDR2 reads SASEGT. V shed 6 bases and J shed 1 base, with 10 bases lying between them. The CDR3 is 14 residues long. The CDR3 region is CASRQIGSNQPQHF. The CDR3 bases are TGTGCCAGCAGACAAATAGGGAGCAATCAGCCCCAGCATTTT.

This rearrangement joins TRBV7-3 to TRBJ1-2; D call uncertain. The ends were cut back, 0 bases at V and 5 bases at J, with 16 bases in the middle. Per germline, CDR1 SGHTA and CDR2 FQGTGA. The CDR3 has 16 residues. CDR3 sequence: CASSLTSQPGEYGYTF. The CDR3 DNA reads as TGTGCCAGCAGCTTAACGTCTCAGCCAGGAGAGTATGGCTACACCTTC. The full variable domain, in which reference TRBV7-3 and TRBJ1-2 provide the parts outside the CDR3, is GAGVSQTPSNKVTEKGKYVELRCDPISGHTALYWYRQSLGQGPEFLIYFQGTGAADDSGLPNDRFFAVRPEGSVSTLKIQRTERGDSAVYLCASSLTSQPGEYGYTFGSGTRLTVV.

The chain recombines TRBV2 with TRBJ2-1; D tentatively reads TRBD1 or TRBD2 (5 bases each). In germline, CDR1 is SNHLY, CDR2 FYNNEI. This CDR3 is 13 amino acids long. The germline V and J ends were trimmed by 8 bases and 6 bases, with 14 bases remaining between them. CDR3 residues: CASRRGAGNEQFF. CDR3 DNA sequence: TGTGCCAGCCGCCGGGGCGCTGGCAATGAGCAGTTCTTC.

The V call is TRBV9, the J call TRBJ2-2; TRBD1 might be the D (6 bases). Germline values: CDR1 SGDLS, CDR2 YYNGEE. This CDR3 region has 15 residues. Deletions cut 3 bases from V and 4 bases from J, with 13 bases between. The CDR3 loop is CASSGHEGVTGELFF. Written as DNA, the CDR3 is TGTGCCAGCAGCGGCCATGAGGGGGTCACCGGGGAGCTGTTTTTT.

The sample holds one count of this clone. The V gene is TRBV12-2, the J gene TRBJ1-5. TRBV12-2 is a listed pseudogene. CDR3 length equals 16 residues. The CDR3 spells CASRLEIAGAAQPQHF. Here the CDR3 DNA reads TGTGCAAGTCGCTTAGAAATTGCGGGGGCGGCTCAGCCCCAGCATTTT.

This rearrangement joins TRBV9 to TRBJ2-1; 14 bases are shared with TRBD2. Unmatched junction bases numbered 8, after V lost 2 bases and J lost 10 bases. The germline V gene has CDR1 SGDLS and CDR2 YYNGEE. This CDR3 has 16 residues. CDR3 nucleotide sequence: TGTGCCAGCAGCGTTTTGGGACTAGCGGGAGAGGCCGAGCAGTTCTTC. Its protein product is CASSVLGLAGEAEQFF.

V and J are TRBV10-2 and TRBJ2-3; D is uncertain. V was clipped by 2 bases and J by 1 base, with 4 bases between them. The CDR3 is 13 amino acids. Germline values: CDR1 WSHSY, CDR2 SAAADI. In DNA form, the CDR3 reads TGCGCCAGCAGTGAGGGGGGCACAGATACGCAGTATTTT. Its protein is CASSEGGTDTQYF.

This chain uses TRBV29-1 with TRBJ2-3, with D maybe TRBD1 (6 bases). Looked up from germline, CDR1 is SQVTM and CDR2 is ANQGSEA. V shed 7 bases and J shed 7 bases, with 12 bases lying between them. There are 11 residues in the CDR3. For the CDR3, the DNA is TGCAGCGGCCAGGGGAGAAATACGCAGTATTTT. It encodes CSGQGRNTQYF.

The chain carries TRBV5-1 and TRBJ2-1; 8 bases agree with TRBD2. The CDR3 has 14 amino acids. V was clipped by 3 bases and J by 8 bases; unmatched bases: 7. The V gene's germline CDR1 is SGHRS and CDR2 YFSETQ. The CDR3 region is CASSSGLVGHEQFF. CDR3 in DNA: TGCGCCAGCAGCTCGGGACTAGTTGGCCATGAGCAGTTCTTC.

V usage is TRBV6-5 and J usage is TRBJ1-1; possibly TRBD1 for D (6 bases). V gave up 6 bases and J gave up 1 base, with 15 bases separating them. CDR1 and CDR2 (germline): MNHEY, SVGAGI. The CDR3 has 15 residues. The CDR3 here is CASRSQGHKNTEAFF. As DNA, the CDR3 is TGTGCCAGCAGATCCCAGGGACACAAGAACACTGAAGCTTTCTTT.

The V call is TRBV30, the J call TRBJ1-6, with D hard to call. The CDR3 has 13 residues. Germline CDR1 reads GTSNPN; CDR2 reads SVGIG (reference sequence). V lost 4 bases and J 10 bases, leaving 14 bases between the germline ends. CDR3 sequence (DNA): TGTGCCTGGACCCCCGGACGGACCTCACCCCTCCACTTT. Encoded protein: CAWTPGRTSPLHF.

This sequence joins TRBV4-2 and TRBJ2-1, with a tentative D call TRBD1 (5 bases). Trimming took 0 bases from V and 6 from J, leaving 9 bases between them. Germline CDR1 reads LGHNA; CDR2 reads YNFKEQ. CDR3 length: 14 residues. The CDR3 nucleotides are TGTGCCAGCAGCCAAGAAGACAGCCGCAATGAGCAGTTCTTC. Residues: CASSQEDSRNEQFF.

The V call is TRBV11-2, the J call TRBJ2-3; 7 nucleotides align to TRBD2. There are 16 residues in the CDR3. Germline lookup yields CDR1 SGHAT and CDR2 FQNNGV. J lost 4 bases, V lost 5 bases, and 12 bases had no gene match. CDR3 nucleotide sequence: TGTGCCAGCAGCCCCCTCGCGGGAGCAAGGGCAGATACGCAGTATTTT. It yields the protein CASSPLAGARADTQYF.

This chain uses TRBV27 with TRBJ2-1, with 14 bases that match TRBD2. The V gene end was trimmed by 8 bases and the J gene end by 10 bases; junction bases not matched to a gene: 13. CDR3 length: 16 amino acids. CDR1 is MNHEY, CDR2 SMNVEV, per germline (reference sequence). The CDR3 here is CASQGLAGVWGTEQFF. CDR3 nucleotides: TGTGCCAGCCAGGGACTAGCGGGAGTTTGGGGTACGGAGCAGTTCTTC.

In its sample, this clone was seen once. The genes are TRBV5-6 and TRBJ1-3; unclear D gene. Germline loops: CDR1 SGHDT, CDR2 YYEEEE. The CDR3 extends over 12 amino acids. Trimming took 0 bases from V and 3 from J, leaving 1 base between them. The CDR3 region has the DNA TGTGCCAGCAGCTTGGGTGGAAACACCATATATTTT. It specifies CASSLGGNTIYF.

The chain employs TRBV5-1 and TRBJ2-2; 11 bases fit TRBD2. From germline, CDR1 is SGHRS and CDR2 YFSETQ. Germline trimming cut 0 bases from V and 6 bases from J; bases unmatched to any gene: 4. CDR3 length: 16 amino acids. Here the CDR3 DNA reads TGCGCCAGCAGCTTGGTTCTAGCGGGAGGTCCCGGGGAGCTGTTTTTT. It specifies CASSLVLAGGPGELFF. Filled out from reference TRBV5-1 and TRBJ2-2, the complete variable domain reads KAGVTQTPRYLIKTRGQQVTLSCSPISGHRSVSWYQQTPGQGLQFLFEYFSETQRNKGNFPGRFSGRQFSNSRSEMNVSTLELGDSALYLCASSLVLAGGPGELFFGEGSRLTVL.